Below, 6 T cell receptor beta chains from the same sample are listed, as sequenced in a study of blood T cell repertoires in COVID-19. This table comes from immunoSEQ multiplex PCR, and its TCRdb copy is limited to in-frame clones, with some not included. The table lists 90,000 to 120,000 clones, more than 70% of them singletons. Sequenced sample: peripheral blood. These TCRs come from a man in his fifties or sixties with active or convalescent COVID-19.

The J gene is TRBJ1-4, the V gene TRBV5-5, with a tentative D call TRBD1 (6 bases). The germline V gene encodes CDR1 SGHKS and CDR2 YYEKEE (reference sequence). The CDR3 is 15 residues long. Between the trimmed V and J ends, which lost 4 bases and 3 bases, there was a span of 13 bases. The CDR3 protein is CASSRIRGANEKLFF. The CDR3 coding sequence is TGTGCCAGCAGCAGAATCAGGGGAGCTAATGAAAAACTGTTTTTT.

The gene calls are TRBV20-1 and TRBJ1-1; the D gene is possibly TRBD1 (5 bases). Germline V lookup: CDR1 DFQATT, CDR2 SNEGSKA (reference sequence). This CDR3 region has 17 residues. V shed 3 bases and J shed 1 base, with 21 bases lying between them. In nucleotides, the CDR3 is TGCAGTGCTAGTTTGGTCGGGGGAAGTAGCTCGAACACTGAAGCTTTCTTT. Translated, it gives CSASLVGGSSSNTEAFF.

The chain is built from TRBV5-1 and TRBJ2-2; the D gene is possibly TRBD1 (6 bases). Germline V gives CDR1 SGHRS, CDR2 YFSETQ. Trimming shortened V by 0 bases and J by 7 bases, and 13 bases separated the two germline ends. There are 15 residues in the CDR3. CDR3 loop: CASSLGQGSVGELFF. The CDR3 nucleotides read TGCGCCAGCAGCTTGGGGCAGGGGTCAGTCGGGGAGCTGTTTTTT.

The genes are TRBV27 and TRBJ1-6, with D unclear. The CDR3 spans 16 residues. Trimming removed 8 bases at V and 0 bases at J, with 14 bases between. From germline, CDR1 is MNHEY and CDR2 SMNVEV (reference sequence). The CDR3 sequence is CASRLKGSSYNSPLHF. The CDR3 DNA reads as TGTGCCAGCCGTCTCAAAGGGAGCTCCTATAATTCACCCCTCCACTTT.

Here the CDR3 reads CASSRGTSGRGSEQYF. The CDR3 DNA reads as TGCGCCAGCAGCAGAGGGACTAGCGGGAGAGGTAGCGAGCAGTACTTC. The chain recombines TRBV5-1 with TRBJ2-7, with 14 bases identical to TRBD2. This CDR3 region has 16 residues. Germline V gene data show CDR1 as SGHRS and CDR2 as YFSETQ. With 4 bases clipped from V and 6 bases from J, the junction kept 9 bases outside the gene matches.

This chain uses TRBV27 with TRBJ1-3; tentatively, D is TRBD1 (5 bases). V was shortened by 8 bases and J by 2 bases, with 19 bases between the two germline ends. The germline V gene has CDR1 MNHEY and CDR2 SMNVEV (reference sequence). The CDR3 covers 16 residues. The DNA for the CDR3 is TGTGCCAGCGCATCGGGGGGATGGGAGCCTGGAAACACCATATATTTT. Its translation: CASASGGWEPGNTIYF.